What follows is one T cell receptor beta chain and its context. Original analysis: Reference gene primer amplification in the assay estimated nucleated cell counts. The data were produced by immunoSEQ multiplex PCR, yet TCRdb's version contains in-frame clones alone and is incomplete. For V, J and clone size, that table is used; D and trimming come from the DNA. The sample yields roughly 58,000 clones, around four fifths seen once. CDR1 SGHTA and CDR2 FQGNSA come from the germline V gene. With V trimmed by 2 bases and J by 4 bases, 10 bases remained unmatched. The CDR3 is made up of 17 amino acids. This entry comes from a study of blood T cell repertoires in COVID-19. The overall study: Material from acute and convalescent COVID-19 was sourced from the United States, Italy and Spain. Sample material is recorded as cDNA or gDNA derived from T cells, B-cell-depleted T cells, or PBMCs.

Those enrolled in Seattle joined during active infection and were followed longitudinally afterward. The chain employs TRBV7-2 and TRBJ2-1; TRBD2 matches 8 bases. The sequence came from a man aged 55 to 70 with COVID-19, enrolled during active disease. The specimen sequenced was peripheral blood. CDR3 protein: CASSLQRGSTLYNEQFF. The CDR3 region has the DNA TGTGCCAGCAGCTTACAGCGGGGGTCGACTTTATACAATGAGCAGTTCTTC.